The 22 T cell receptor beta chains below all came from one sample that was sequenced in a study of blood T cell repertoires in COVID-19. Libraries were prepared by immunoSEQ multiplex PCR; TCRdb keeps only in-frame clonotypes and omits some of them. Of approximately 210,000 clones listed, over 75% are singletons. Sequencing was carried out using PBMCs or T cells enriched from blood (not recorded which). These receptors all come from a man younger than 45 with acute COVID-19.

The rearrangement links TRBV28 to TRBJ1-1; D might be TRBD1 (5 bases). The CDR3 has 14 amino acids. Trimming stripped 3 bases from V and 1 base from J, with 9 bases between. Germline lookup yields CDR1 MDHEN and CDR2 SYDVKM. The DNA for the CDR3 is TGTGCCAGCAGTTTCATGGGGCGGAACACTGAAGCTTTCTTT. This sequence encodes CASSFMGRNTEAFF. Using reference TRBV28 and TRBJ1-1 for the parts outside the CDR3, the full variable domain is DVKVTQSSRYLVKRTGEKVFLECVQDMDHENMFWYRQDPGLGLRLIYFSYDVKMKEKGDIPEGYSVSREKKERFSLILESASTNQTSMYLCASSFMGRNTEAFFGQGTRLTVV.

The gene calls are TRBV30 and TRBJ2-5, with D unresolved. Germline CDR1 is GTSNPN and CDR2 is SVGIG (reference sequence). CDR3 length: 15 amino acids. V was cut by 0 bases and J by 3 bases, with 14 bases left in between. CDR3 DNA sequence: TGTGCCTGGAGTGTACCAGCGACCTACGAAGAGACCCAGTACTTC. Translation: CAWSVPATYEETQYF.

The chain employs TRBV9 and TRBJ2-2; 7 nucleotides line up with TRBD1. Germline values: CDR1 SGDLS, CDR2 YYNGEE. The CDR3 loop spans 14 amino acids. The J segment lost 10 bases and the V segment lost 3 bases, leaving 9 bases of the junction unmatched. CDR3 sequence (DNA): TGTGCCAGCAGCGCGATGACAGGGAATAAGGAGCTGTTTTTT. Protein: CASSAMTGNKELFF.

This clone was counted only a few times. V is TRBV10-3 and J is TRBJ1-5; 9 positions match TRBD1. There are 13 residues in the CDR3. The J segment lost 6 bases and the V segment lost 7 bases, leaving 4 bases of the junction unmatched. CDR1 ENHRY and CDR2 SYGVKD come from the germline V gene. The CDR3 bases are TGTGCCATCACTGGGGACAGGGCTCAGCCCCAGCATTTT. Protein sequence: CAITGDRAQPQHF.

Many counts were recorded for this clone. V usage is TRBV4-2 and J usage is TRBJ2-5, with 13 bases fitting TRBD2. The CDR3 is 17 residues long. The trim removed 1 base at V and 2 bases at J, leaving 4 bases unmatched. Germline V gene data show CDR1 as LGHNA and CDR2 as YNFKEQ. This CDR3 is CASSQGTSGGFQETQYF. The CDR3 DNA sequence: TGTGCCAGCAGCCAAGGGACTAGCGGGGGCTTTCAAGAGACCCAGTACTTC.

This chain links TRBV6-5 with TRBJ2-5, with 8 bases lining up with TRBD1. The trim removed 6 bases at V and 5 bases at J, leaving 5 bases unmatched. The CDR3 sequence is 13 residues long. Germline V gives CDR1 MNHEY, CDR2 SVGAGI. Written as DNA, the CDR3 is TGTGCCAGCAGCGAGACAGGGGTGGAGACCCAGTACTTC. It translates to CASSETGVETQYF.

The V and J genes are TRBV9 and TRBJ2-1; D is possibly TRBD2 (7 bases). The CDR3 consists of 14 residues. The germline CDR1 and CDR2 sequences are SGDLS and YYNGEE. The ends were cut back, 0 bases at V and 6 bases at J, with 10 bases in the middle. As DNA, the CDR3 is TGTGCCAGCAGCGTAGGGAGGGGGGGCAATGAGCAGTTCTTC. Translating it yields CASSVGRGGNEQFF.

The chain recombines TRBV19 with TRBJ2-7; a weak D match, TRBD1 (5 bases). V was shortened by 4 bases and J by 1 base, with 20 bases between the two germline ends. The CDR3 is made up of 17 amino acids. Germline CDR1 is LNHDA and CDR2 is SQIVND (reference sequence). CDR3 in amino acids: CASSSSLQGLSSYEQYF. DNA for the CDR3: TGTGCCAGTAGTAGCTCTCTTCAGGGCTTGTCTTCCTACGAGCAGTACTTC.

The genes are TRBV9 and TRBJ2-5; 7 bases map to TRBD2. The CDR3 has 13 residues. Germline V gene lookup returns CDR1 SGDLS and CDR2 YYNGEE. V gave up 4 bases and J gave up 4 bases; unmatched junction bases: 4. This CDR3 is CASSLGLGETQYF. The DNA of the CDR3 is TGTGCCAGCAGCCTAGGACTAGGAGAGACCCAGTACTTC.

This sequence joins TRBV9 and TRBJ2-7; TRBD1 matches 7 bases. Germline V gene sequence: CDR1 SGDLS, CDR2 YYNGEE. The V segment lost 4 bases and the J segment 3 bases; nucleotides outside the gene matches: 7. The CDR3 covers 14 residues. The DNA for the CDR3 is TGTGCCAGCAGCCCTACCGGACAGGTCTACGAGCAGTACTTC. Protein sequence: CASSPTGQVYEQYF.

This chain connects TRBV9 to TRBJ2-7; the match to TRBD2 covers 8 bases. Germline V lookup: CDR1 SGDLS, CDR2 YYNGEE. J gave up 0 bases and V 1 base, and 6 bases lay outside the gene matches. CDR3 length: 16 residues. CDR3 bases: TGTGCCAGCAGCGTATCAGCGGGGGAAAGCTCCTACGAGCAGTACTTC. Residues: CASSVSAGESSYEQYF.

The rearrangement links TRBV6-5 to TRBJ2-5; D remains unclear. Germline assignment: CDR1 MNHEY and CDR2 SVGAGI. V was clipped by 5 bases and J by 7 bases, with 17 bases between them. This CDR3 has 14 residues. The CDR3 here is CASSLGLGLGTQYF. The CDR3 nucleotides are TGTGCCAGCAGTCTCGGCCTGGGCTTGGGGACCCAGTACTTC.

The chain carries TRBV5-1 and TRBJ2-7; D is perhaps TRBD2 (6 bases). The CDR3 is 15 residues long. CDR1 and CDR2 (germline): SGHRS, YFSETQ. The ends were cut back, 0 bases at V and 0 bases at J, with 10 bases in the middle. CDR3 DNA: TGCGCCAGCAGCTTGGCCGCGGGGCTCTCCTACGAGCAGTACTTC. Its protein is CASSLAAGLSYEQYF.

This chain joins TRBV6-6 and TRBJ2-5; 7 bases match TRBD1. The CDR3 sequence is 14 residues long. Germline V lookup: CDR1 MNHNY, CDR2 SVGAGI (reference sequence). J gave up 0 bases and V 6 bases, and 4 bases lay outside the gene matches. CDR3 coding DNA: TGTGCCAGCAGCCACGACAGGGACCAAGAGACCCAGTACTTC. This sequence encodes CASSHDRDQETQYF.

The chain uses TRBV25-1 and TRBJ1-3, with TRBD1 matching 10 bases. CDR3 length: 14 residues. Germline CDR1 MGHDK, CDR2 SYGVNS. V trimming: 6 bases; J trimming: 2 bases; junction bases outside the gene matches: 1. The CDR3 is CASRGQGTGNTIYF. The CDR3 DNA reads TGTGCCAGCAGGGGACAGGGGACTGGAAACACCATATATTTT. The full variable domain, in which reference TRBV25-1 and TRBJ1-3 provide the parts outside the CDR3, is EADIYQTPRYLVIGTGKKITLECSQTMGHDKMYWYQQDPGMELHLIHYSYGVNSTEKGDLSSESTVSRIRTEHFPLTLESARPSHTSQYLCASRGQGTGNTIYFGEGSWLTVV.

CDR3: CASRLAVGYEQYF. Here the CDR3 DNA reads TGTGCCAGCAGACTAGCGGTGGGCTACGAGCAGTACTTC. The chain has TRBV6-5 and TRBJ2-7; the match to TRBD2 covers 8 bases. The germline V gene encodes CDR1 MNHEY and CDR2 SVGAGI. The V segment lost 6 bases and the J segment 3 bases; nucleotides outside the gene matches: 4. This CDR3 spans 13 amino acids.

The V call is TRBV7-9, the J call TRBJ2-2; D is unresolved. The germline CDR1 and CDR2 sequences are SEHNR and FQNEAQ (reference sequence). The CDR3 contains 15 residues. Trimming shortened V by 3 bases and J by 1 base, and 9 bases separated the two germline ends. DNA of the CDR3: TGTGCCAGCAGCTTCAATCAGATGAACACCGGGGAGCTGTTTTTT. Translation gives CASSFNQMNTGELFF.

CDR3 loop: CASSLGNRAESEQYF. In DNA form, the CDR3 reads TGCGCCAGCAGCTTGGGCAACAGGGCTGAGTCCGAGCAGTACTTC. The chain has TRBV5-1 and TRBJ2-7; tentative D call: TRBD1 (6 bases). Germline V gene data show CDR1 as SGHRS and CDR2 as YFSETQ. The CDR3 loop spans 15 amino acids. V lost 0 bases, J lost 6 bases, and 16 bases lay in between. Variable domain in full (rest from reference TRBV5-1 and TRBJ2-7): KAGVTQTPRYLIKTRGQQVTLSCSPISGHRSVSWYQQTPGQGLQFLFEYFSETQRNKGNFPGRFSGRQFSNSRSEMNVSTLELGDSALYLCASSLGNRAESEQYFGPGTRLTVT.

V is TRBV9 and J is TRBJ2-2, with 7 nucleotides matching TRBD1. CDR1 SGDLS and CDR2 YYNGEE come from the germline V gene. The V segment lost 3 bases and the J segment 2 bases; nucleotides outside the gene matches: 7. The CDR3 contains 16 residues. In DNA form, the CDR3 reads TGTGCCAGCAGCGGAGAGACAGGGTCAAACACCGGGGAGCTGTTTTTT. Translation: CASSGETGSNTGELFF.

V usage is TRBV9 and J usage is TRBJ1-1; no clear D. CDR3 length: 13 residues. Per the germline V gene, CDR1 is SGDLS and CDR2 is YYNGEE. Trimming took 7 bases from V and 2 from J, leaving 12 bases between them. CDR3 in DNA: TGTGCCAGCGGGAGTCCTGTAAACACTGAAGCTTTCTTT. Protein: CASGSPVNTEAFF.

The V gene is TRBV7-9, the J gene TRBJ2-5; perhaps TRBD1 as D (5 bases). CDR1 and CDR2 from the germline V gene are SEHNR and FQNEAQ (reference sequence). The CDR3 runs 13 residues. The germline V and J ends were trimmed by 3 bases and 3 bases, with 8 bases remaining between them. The CDR3 here is CASSFPGKETQYF. CDR3 sequence (DNA): TGTGCCAGCAGCTTCCCAGGGAAAGAGACCCAGTACTTC. The full variable domain, completed using reference TRBV7-9 and TRBJ2-5, is DTGVSQNPRHKITKRGQNVTFRCDPISEHNRLYWYRQTLGQGPEFLTYFQNEAQLEKSRLLSDRFSAERPKGSFSTLEIQRTEQGDSAMYLCASSFPGKETQYFGPGTRLLVL.

This clone has only one observation. This sequence joins TRBV19 and TRBJ1-2; 8 bases agree with TRBD1. Germline CDR1 is LNHDA and CDR2 is SQIVND (reference sequence). The CDR3 is 13 residues long. J lost 8 bases, V lost 7 bases, and 9 bases had no gene match. CDR3 DNA sequence: TGTGCCAGTAATGCCGACAGGGGAGGAGGCTACACCTTC. Translating gives CASNADRGGGYTF. Filled out from reference TRBV19 and TRBJ1-2, the complete variable domain reads DGGITQSPKYLFRKEGQNVTLSCEQNLNHDAMYWYRQDPGQGLRLIYYSQIVNDFQKGDIAEGYSVSREKKESFPLTVTSAQKNPTAFYLCASNADRGGGYTFGSGTRLTVV.